This entry lists 9 T cell receptor beta chains sequenced from one sample in a study of T cells in narcolepsy. The method was immunoSEQ multiplex PCR; TCRdb's version includes in-frame clones alone and lacks a portion of them. The repertoire consists of roughly 20,000 clones, with around four fifths occurring once and the leading ten covering about 1.5%. Sequencing was performed on memory (CD45RA-) CD4+ T cells from blood. These receptors were obtained from a human donor in good health.

Only a few counts were recorded for this clone. CDR3 region: CASSPDRNSPLHF. CDR3 coding DNA: TGCGCCAGCAGTCCGGACAGAAATTCACCCCTCCACTTT. The chain has TRBV4-3 and TRBJ1-6; a possible D gene is TRBD1 (6 bases). CDR1 is LGHNA and CDR2 is YSLEER in the germline V gene. The V end was cut by 6 bases, the J end by 7 bases, with 10 bases between. The CDR3 loop spans 13 amino acids.

This clone was seen only once. The chain carries TRBV4-3 and TRBJ2-7; 9 bases fit TRBD1. This CDR3 has 16 amino acids. Germline CDR1 LGHNA, CDR2 YSLEER. V was clipped by 1 base and J by 2 bases; unmatched bases: 6. CDR3 coding DNA: TGCGCCAGCAGCCAAGTTGGGGGACAGGGCCCCTACGAGCAGTACTTC. This encodes CASSQVGGQGPYEQYF.

CDR3: CASSPYTAGSPLHF. DNA for the CDR3: TGTGCCAGCAGCCCCTACACAGCGGGTTCACCCCTCCACTTT. The chain carries TRBV7-2 and TRBJ1-6; unclear D gene. The CDR3 sequence is 14 residues long. The V end lost 5 bases, the J end lost 9 bases, and 14 bases lay between the germline ends. CDR1 and CDR2 from the germline V gene are SGHTA and FQGNSA.

The V call is TRBV7-2, the J call TRBJ1-6; D may be TRBD1 (6 bases). V shed 2 bases and J shed 6 bases, with 14 bases lying between them. Germline V lookup: CDR1 SGHTA, CDR2 FQGNSA. The CDR3 totals 16 residues. This CDR3 reads CASSLRSGAGNSPLHF. DNA of the CDR3: TGTGCCAGCAGCTTAAGGTCAGGGGCAGGTAATTCACCCCTCCACTTT.

The CDR3 is CSVQGGEKLFF. CDR3 DNA: TGCAGTGTTCAGGGCGGGGAAAAACTGTTTTTT. The chain links TRBV20-1 to TRBJ1-4, with D possibly TRBD1 on 5 matching bases. Germline V lookup: CDR1 DFQATT, CDR2 SNEGSKA (reference sequence). The V end was cut by 7 bases, the J end by 8 bases, with 11 bases between. The CDR3 totals 11 residues.

This clone was seen just once. The chain uses TRBV29-1 and TRBJ2-1; 7 nucleotides line up with TRBD2. With 6 bases clipped from V and 9 bases from J, the junction kept 11 bases outside the gene matches. Looked up from germline, CDR1 is SQVTM and CDR2 is ANQGSEA. The CDR3 has 13 residues. CDR3 residues: CSVSVAGVSEQFF. The CDR3, as DNA: TGCAGCGTATCTGTTGCGGGAGTGAGTGAGCAGTTCTTC.

The rearrangement uses TRBV30 and TRBJ1-2; maybe TRBD1 (6 bases). Germline loops: CDR1 GTSNPN, CDR2 SVGIG (reference sequence). The CDR3 consists of 15 residues. V lost 3 bases and J 2 bases, leaving 16 bases between the germline ends. The CDR3 sequence is CAWRLTGTPNYGYTF. The CDR3 DNA reads as TGTGCCTGGAGACTTACCGGGACACCCAACTATGGCTACACCTTC.

This clone showed up just a few times. The J gene is TRBJ1-1, the V gene TRBV18, with 8 bases that match TRBD1. Looked up from germline, CDR1 is KGHSH and CDR2 is LQKENI. V lost 4 bases, J lost 7 bases, and 8 bases stayed unmatched. There are 14 residues in the CDR3. The CDR3 sequence: CASSLGQGAVEAFF. In DNA, the CDR3 is TGTGCCAGCTCACTCGGACAGGGTGCGGTTGAAGCTTTCTTT.

V is TRBV7-3 and J is TRBJ2-3, with D perhaps matching TRBD2 (5 bases). This CDR3 contains 15 residues. Germline loops: CDR1 SGHTA, CDR2 FQGTGA. Trimming cost V 5 bases and J 6 bases, with 18 bases left between them. The CDR3 region has the DNA TGTGCCAGCAGCCCCGAGGGCGCACCCGGGGATACGCAGTATTTT. Its translation: CASSPEGAPGDTQYF.